Below, one T cell receptor (beta chain) is given with its context. No antigen is known for it. V lost 0 bases to trimming and J lost 4 bases, with 7 bases between them. From germline, CDR1 is LNHDA and CDR2 SQIVND (reference sequence). This CDR3 spans 14 amino acids. Autoimmune disease history or systemic immunosuppression was exclusionary. These data belong to a study of OX40 agonist ivuxolimab in advanced cancers. Study at large: Patients with prior anti-PD-1, anti-PD-L1 or anti-CTLA-4 therapy were eligible; 40% had some.

Broader study findings: Both blood CD4+ and CD8+ T cells showed clonal growth by week 6 at 0.1 to 3.0 mg/kg. Normalized expansion of T-cell clones was also low for some nonresponders.

TCRdb's copy holds only in-frame clones and misses some; the assay was immunoSEQ multiplex PCR. The data show about 35,000 clones, with 84% seen just once and 1.5% to 2% held by the top ten. This rearrangement joins TRBV19 to TRBJ2-4, with TRBD2 as a possible D gene (6 bases). This TCR was sampled from an adult with an advanced solid tumor such as melanoma, head and neck, liver or kidney cancer. The source material was CD4+ or CD8+ T cells sorted from blood, sampled in a trial of the OX40 agonist ivuxolimab. DNA of the CDR3: TGTGCCAGTAGTATAGAGGGGACTAAAAACATTCAGTACTTC. This encodes CASSIEGTKNIQYF.